This TCR beta chain was recorded in a study of blood T cell repertoires in COVID-19. The method was immunoSEQ multiplex PCR; TCRdb's version includes in-frame clones alone and lacks a portion of them. The sample yields approximately 200,000 clones, approximately 84% seen once. V shed 3 bases, J shed 9 bases, and the junction held 5 bases outside the gene matches. The V gene's germline CDR1 is LNHNV and CDR2 YYDKDF (reference sequence). This CDR3 spans 16 amino acids. Participants had their cohort set by participant-reported clinical history. Donors of Cohort 3 who recovered were those that had two negative PCRs, clearance, or symptom resolution.

This receptor was obtained from a woman aged 25 to 45 who had recovered from COVID-19. Sequenced material: PBMCs or T cells enriched from blood (not recorded which). The chain is built from TRBV15 and TRBJ2-1; 16 nucleotides line up with TRBD2. The CDR3 region has the DNA TGTGCCACCAGCAGGGCCGGGACTAGCGGGAGGGCTGAGCAGTTCTTC. It codes for CATSRAGTSGRAEQFF.